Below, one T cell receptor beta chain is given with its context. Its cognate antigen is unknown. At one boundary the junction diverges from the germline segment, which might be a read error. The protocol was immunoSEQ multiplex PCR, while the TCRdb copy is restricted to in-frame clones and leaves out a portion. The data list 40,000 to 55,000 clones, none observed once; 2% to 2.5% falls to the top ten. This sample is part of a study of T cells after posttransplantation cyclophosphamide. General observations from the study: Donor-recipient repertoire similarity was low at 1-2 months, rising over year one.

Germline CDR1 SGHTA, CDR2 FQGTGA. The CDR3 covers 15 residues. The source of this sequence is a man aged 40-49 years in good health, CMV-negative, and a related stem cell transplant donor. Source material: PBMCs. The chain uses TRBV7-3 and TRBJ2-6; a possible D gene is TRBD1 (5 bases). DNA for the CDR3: TGTGCCAGCAGCCCTCAGGGCTCTGGGGCCGACGTCCTGACTTTC. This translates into CASSPQGSGADVLTF.